This T cell receptor beta chain came from a study of OX40 agonist ivuxolimab in advanced cancers. V lost 8 bases and J lost 4; bases outside the gene matches: 9. In germline, CDR1 is LNHNV, CDR2 YYDKDF (reference sequence). The CDR3 contains 15 residues. The protocol was immunoSEQ multiplex PCR, while the TCRdb copy is restricted to in-frame clones and leaves out a portion. The data show around 90,000 clones, with around 87% seen just once and around 4% held by the top ten. The source was CD4+ or CD8+ T cells sorted from blood, collected in a trial of the OX40 agonist ivuxolimab. The rearrangement joins TRBV15 to TRBJ2-1, with 9 bases aligning to TRBD1. This TCR derives from an adult with an advanced solid tumor such as melanoma, head and neck, liver or kidney cancer. CDR3: CATLRQGEVYNEQFF. The CDR3 bases are TGTGCCACCCTCCGACAGGGGGAAGTATACAATGAGCAGTTCTTC. The full variable domain, in which reference TRBV15 and TRBJ2-1 provide the parts outside the CDR3, is DAMVIQNPRYQVTQFGKPVTLSCSQTLNHNVMYWYQQKSSQAPKLLFHYYDKDFNNEADTPDNFQSRRPNTSFCFLDIRSPGLGDTAMYLCATLRQGEVYNEQFFGPGTRLTVL.